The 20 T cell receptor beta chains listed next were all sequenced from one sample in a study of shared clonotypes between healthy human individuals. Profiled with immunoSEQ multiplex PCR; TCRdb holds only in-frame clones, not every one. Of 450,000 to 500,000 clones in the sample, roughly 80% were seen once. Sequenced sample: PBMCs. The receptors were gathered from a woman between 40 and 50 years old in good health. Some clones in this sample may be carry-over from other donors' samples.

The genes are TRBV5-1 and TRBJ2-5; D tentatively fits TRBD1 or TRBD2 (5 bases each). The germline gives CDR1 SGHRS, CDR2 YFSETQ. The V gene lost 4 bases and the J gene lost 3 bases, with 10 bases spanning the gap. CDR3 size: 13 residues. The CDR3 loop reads CASSEGRKETQYF. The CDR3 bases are TGCGCCAGCAGCGAGGGACGGAAAGAGACCCAGTACTTC.

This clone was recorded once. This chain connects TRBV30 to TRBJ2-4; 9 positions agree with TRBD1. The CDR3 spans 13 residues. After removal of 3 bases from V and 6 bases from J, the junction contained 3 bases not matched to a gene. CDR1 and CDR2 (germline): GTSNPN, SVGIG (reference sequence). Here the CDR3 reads CAWRDRGLNIQYF. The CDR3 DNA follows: TGTGCCTGGAGAGACAGGGGGTTAAACATTCAGTACTTC.

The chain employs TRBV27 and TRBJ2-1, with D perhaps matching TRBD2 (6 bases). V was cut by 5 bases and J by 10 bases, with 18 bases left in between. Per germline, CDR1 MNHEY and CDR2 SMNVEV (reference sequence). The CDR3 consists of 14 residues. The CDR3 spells CASSPPGDAREQFF. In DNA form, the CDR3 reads TGTGCCAGCAGTCCACCGGGGGACGCGCGGGAGCAGTTCTTC.

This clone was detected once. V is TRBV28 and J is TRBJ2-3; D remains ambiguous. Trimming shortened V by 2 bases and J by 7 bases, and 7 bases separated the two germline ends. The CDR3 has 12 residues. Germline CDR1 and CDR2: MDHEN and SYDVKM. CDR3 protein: CASSLVGNTQYF. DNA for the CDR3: TGTGCCAGCAGTTTAGTTGGGAATACGCAGTATTTT.

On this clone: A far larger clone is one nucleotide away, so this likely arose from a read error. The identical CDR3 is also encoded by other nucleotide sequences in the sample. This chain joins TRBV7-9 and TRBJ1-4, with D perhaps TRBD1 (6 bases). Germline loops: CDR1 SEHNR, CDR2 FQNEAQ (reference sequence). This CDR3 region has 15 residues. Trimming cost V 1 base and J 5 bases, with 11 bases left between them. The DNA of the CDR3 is TGTGCCAGCAGCTTAGTCGGGCAGGGGAATGAAAAACTGTTTTTT. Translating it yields CASSLVGQGNEKLFF.

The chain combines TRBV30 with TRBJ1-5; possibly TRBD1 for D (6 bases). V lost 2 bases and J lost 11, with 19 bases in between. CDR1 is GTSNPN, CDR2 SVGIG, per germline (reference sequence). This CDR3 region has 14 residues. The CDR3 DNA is TGTGCCTGGAGTACTGGACAGAACAACCAGTCCCAGCATTTT. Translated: CAWSTGQNNQSQHF.

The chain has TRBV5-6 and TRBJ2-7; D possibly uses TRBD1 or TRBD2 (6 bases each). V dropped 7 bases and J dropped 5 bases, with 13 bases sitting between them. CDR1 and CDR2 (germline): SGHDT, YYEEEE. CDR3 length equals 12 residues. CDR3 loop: CASPHREDEQYF. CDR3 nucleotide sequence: TGTGCCAGCCCCCACAGGGAGGACGAGCAGTACTTC.

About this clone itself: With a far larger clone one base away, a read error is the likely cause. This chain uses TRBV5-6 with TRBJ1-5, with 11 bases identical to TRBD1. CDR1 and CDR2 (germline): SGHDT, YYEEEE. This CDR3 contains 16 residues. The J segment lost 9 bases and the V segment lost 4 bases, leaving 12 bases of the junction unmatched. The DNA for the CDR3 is TGTGCCAGCAGCAGCCGGACAGGGGGCTTGGGCCGGCCCCAGCATTTT. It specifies CASSSRTGGLGRPQHF.

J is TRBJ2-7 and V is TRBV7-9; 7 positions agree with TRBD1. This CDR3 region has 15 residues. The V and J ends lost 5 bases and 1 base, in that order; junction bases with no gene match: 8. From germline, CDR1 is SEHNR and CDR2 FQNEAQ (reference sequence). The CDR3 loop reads CASSPPGQLSYEQYF. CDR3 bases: TGTGCCAGCAGCCCACCGGGACAGCTATCCTACGAGCAGTACTTC.

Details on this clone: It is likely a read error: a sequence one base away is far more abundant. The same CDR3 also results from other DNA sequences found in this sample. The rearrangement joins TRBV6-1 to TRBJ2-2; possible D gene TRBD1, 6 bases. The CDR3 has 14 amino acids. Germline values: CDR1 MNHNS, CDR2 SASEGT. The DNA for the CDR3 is TGTGCCAGCAGTCTTTTGGGGGACACAGGGGAGCTGTTTTTT. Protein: CASSLLGDTGELFF.

The chain's CDR3 is CASSLASQGASEAFF. In DNA form, the CDR3 reads TGTGCCAGCAGCTTAGCATCCCAGGGGGCATCTGAAGCTTTCTTT. The chain recombines TRBV11-2 with TRBJ1-1; 8 bases align to TRBD1. This CDR3 contains 15 residues. J lost 6 bases, V lost 1 base, and 7 bases had no gene match. CDR1 is SGHAT and CDR2 is FQNNGV in the germline V gene.

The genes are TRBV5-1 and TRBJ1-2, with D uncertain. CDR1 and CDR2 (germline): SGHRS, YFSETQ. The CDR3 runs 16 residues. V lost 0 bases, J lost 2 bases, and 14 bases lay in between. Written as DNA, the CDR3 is TGCGCCAGCAGCTTGGTTGCAGAACAAGCAAACTATGGCTACACCTTC. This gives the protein CASSLVAEQANYGYTF.

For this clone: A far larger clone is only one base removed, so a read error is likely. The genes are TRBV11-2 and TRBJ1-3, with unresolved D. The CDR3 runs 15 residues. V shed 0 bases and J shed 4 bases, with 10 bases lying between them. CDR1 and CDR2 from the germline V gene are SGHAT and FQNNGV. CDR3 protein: CASSLDGDLGNTIYF. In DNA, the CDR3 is TGTGCCAGCAGCTTAGACGGGGATCTCGGAAACACCATATATTTT.

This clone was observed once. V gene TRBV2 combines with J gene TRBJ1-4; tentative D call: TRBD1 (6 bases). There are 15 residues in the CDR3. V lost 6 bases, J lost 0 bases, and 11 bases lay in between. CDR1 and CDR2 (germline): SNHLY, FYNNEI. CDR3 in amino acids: CASSGQLTTNEKLFF. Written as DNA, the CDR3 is TGTGCCAGCAGCGGACAGCTTACAACTAATGAAAAACTGTTTTTT.

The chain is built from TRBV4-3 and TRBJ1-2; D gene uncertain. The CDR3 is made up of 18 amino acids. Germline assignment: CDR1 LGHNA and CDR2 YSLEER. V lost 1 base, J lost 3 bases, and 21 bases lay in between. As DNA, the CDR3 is TGCGCCAGCAGCCAAGGGTACCCAACGACGAGTGGGGACTATGGCTACACCTTC. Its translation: CASSQGYPTTSGDYGYTF.

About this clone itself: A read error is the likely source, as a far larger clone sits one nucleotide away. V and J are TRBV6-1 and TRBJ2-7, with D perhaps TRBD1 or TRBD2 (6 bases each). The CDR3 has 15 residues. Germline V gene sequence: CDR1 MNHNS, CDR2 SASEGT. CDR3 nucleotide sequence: TGTGCCGGCAGACCCTTGCGGGACAAACTTTACGAGCAGTACTTC. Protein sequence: CAGRPLRDKLYEQYF.

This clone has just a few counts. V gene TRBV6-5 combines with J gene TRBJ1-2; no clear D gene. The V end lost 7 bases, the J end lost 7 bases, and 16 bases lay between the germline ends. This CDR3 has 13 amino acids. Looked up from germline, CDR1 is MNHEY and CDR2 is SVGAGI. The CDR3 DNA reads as TGTGCCAGCACTGGAGATTCGTTGGGTGGCTACACCTTC. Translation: CASTGDSLGGYTF.

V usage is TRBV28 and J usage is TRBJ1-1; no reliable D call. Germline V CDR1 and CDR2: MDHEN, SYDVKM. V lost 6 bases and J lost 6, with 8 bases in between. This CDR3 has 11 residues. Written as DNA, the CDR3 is TGTGCCAGCAGCGCTACGGCTGAAGCTTTCTTT. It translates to CASSATAEAFF.

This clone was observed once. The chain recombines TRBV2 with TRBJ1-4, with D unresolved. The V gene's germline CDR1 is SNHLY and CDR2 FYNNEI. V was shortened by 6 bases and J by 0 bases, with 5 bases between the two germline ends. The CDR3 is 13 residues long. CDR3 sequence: CASRVPTNEKLFF. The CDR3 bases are TGTGCCAGCAGGGTGCCAACTAATGAAAAACTGTTTTTT.

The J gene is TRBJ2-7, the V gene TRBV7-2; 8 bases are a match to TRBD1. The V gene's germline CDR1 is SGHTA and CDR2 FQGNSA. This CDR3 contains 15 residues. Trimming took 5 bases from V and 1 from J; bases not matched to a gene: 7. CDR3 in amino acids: CASSQGAGHSYEQYF. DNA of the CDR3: TGTGCCAGCAGCCAGGGGGCGGGCCATTCCTACGAGCAGTACTTC.